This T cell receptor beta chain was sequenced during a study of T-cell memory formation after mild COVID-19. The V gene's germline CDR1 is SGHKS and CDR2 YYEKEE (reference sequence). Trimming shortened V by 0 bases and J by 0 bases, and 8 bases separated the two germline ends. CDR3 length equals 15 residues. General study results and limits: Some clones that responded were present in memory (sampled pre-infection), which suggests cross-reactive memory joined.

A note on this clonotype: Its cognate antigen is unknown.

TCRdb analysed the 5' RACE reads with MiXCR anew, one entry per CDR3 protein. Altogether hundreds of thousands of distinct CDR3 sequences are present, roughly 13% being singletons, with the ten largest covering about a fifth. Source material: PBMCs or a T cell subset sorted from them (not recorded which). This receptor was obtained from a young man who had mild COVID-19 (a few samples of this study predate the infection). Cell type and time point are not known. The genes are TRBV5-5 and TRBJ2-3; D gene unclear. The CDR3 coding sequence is TGTGCCAGCAGCTTGGTTGACCCAAGCACAGATACGCAGTATTTT. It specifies CASSLVDPSTDTQYF.